Below, 32 T cell receptor beta chains from the same sample are listed, as sequenced in a study of metastatic and nonmetastatic thyroid tumors. No patient had received any treatment before thyroid surgery. Via MiXCR, TCRdb re-called the PCR reads. This sample has roughly 25,000 clones, with approximately 15% found just once. The sample consisted of blood. These receptors were obtained from a female donor with papillary thyroid cancer or a benign thyroid nodule (not recorded which). Some clones in this sample may be carry-over from other donors' samples.

This clone has at least ten counts. The chain recombines TRBV12-3 or TRBV12-4 with TRBJ2-1; 12 nucleotides match TRBD2. Trimming cost V 1 base and J 3 bases; bases outside gene matches: 10. The CDR3 covers 19 residues. The CDR3: CASSLEASGRGLRYNEQFF. Written as DNA, the CDR3 is TGTGCCAGCAGTTTAGAAGCTAGCGGGAGGGGGCTCCGCTACAATGAGCAGTTCTTC.

This clone was seen many times. Given a much more abundant clone one base away, this may be a read error. The CDR3 protein is CASMEVFTDTQYF. The DNA of the CDR3 is TGTGCCAGTATGGAGGTCTTCACAGATACGCAGTATTTT. V gene TRBV19 combines with J gene TRBJ2-3; D may be TRBD2 (5 bases). The V and J ends lost 7 bases and 2 bases respectively, with 10 bases between them. This CDR3 is 13 amino acids long. The V gene's germline CDR1 is LNHDA and CDR2 SQIVND (reference sequence).

The sample holds many counts of this clone. The chain joins TRBV2 to TRBJ1-3; possibly TRBD1 for D (5 bases). Per the germline V gene, CDR1 is SNHLY and CDR2 is FYNNEI. V lost 4 bases, J lost 2 bases, and 9 bases lay in between. This CDR3 is built from 14 residues. CDR3 DNA: TGTGCCAGCAGTGTAGAAGGGGCTGGAAACACCATATATTTT. This encodes CASSVEGAGNTIYF.

At least ten counts were recorded for this clone. The chain has TRBV19 and TRBJ2-2; 10 bases line up with TRBD1. Germline V CDR1 and CDR2: LNHDA, SQIVND (reference sequence). This CDR3 spans 17 amino acids. V lost 5 bases, J lost 4 bases, and 10 bases stayed unmatched. CDR3 amino acids: CASSLVTGGAGTGELFF. Written as DNA, the CDR3 is TGTGCCAGTAGTTTGGTGACAGGGGGCGCGGGCACCGGGGAGCTGTTTTTT.

The table lists this clone with many counts. The CDR3 protein is CASSQAITSGRDNEQFF. The DNA of the CDR3 is TGTGCCAGCAGCCAAGCCATTACTAGCGGGAGGGACAATGAGCAGTTCTTC. The V call is TRBV4-2, the J call TRBJ2-1; 13 nucleotides agree with TRBD2. V shed 1 base, J shed 5 bases, and the junction held 5 bases outside the gene matches. Germline V lookup: CDR1 LGHNA, CDR2 YNFKEQ. This CDR3 spans 17 amino acids.

This clone was counted many times. This chain connects TRBV11-1 to TRBJ1-6; 10 bases agree with TRBD1. Germline assignment: CDR1 SGHAT and CDR2 FQDESV (reference sequence). V lost 4 bases to trimming and J lost 10 bases; unmatched junction nucleotides: 10. The CDR3 extends over 16 amino acids. The CDR3 nucleotides read TGTGCCAGCAGCTCGACAGGGGGCTATTCAAGCTCACCCCTCCACTTT. Residues: CASSSTGGYSSSPLHF.

The sample holds many counts of this clone. The J gene is TRBJ2-7, the V gene TRBV7-9; maybe TRBD1 (6 bases). V was shortened by 5 bases and J by 3 bases, with 11 bases between the two germline ends. This CDR3 has 13 residues. Germline loops: CDR1 SEHNR, CDR2 FQNEAQ (reference sequence). CDR3 protein: CASSHRDNYEQYF. Written as DNA, the CDR3 is TGTGCCAGCAGCCACCGGGACAACTACGAGCAGTACTTC.

The sample holds many counts of this clone. The identical CDR3 is also encoded by other nucleotide sequences in the sample. The genes are TRBV6-5 and TRBJ1-5, with D perhaps matching TRBD1 (5 bases). V was pared by 2 bases and J by 6 bases, with 11 bases between. Germline V gene data show CDR1 as MNHEY and CDR2 as SVGAGI. This CDR3 has 14 residues. CDR3 coding DNA: TGTGCCAGCAGTTACCGGCAGGGAGGTCAGCCCCAGCATTTT. Amino acids: CASSYRQGGQPQHF.

This clone was recorded at least ten times. J is TRBJ2-7 and V is TRBV19; either TRBD1 or TRBD2 may supply D (5 bases each). CDR1 LNHDA and CDR2 SQIVND come from the germline V gene (reference sequence). Trimming removed 2 bases at V and 4 bases at J, with 24 bases between. This CDR3 has 18 amino acids. DNA for the CDR3: TGTGCCAGTAGTATAAGTGCTGGGGCGGGTCCCCTAATATACGAGCAGTACTTC. Translating it yields CASSISAGAGPLIYEQYF.

This clone was detected many times. V gene TRBV28 combines with J gene TRBJ1-4; TRBD1 might be the D (6 bases). Trimming took 5 bases from V and 6 from J, leaving 13 bases between them. The CDR3 extends over 14 amino acids. The germline CDR1 and CDR2 sequences are MDHEN and SYDVKM. For the CDR3, the DNA is TGTGCCAGCAGTCCGGGCAGGGGTGATGAAAAACTGTTTTTT. Amino acid sequence: CASSPGRGDEKLFF.

This clone was counted at least ten times. The chain joins TRBV12-3 or TRBV12-4 to TRBJ2-1, with D possibly TRBD2 on 5 matching bases. Trimming pared 6 bases from V and 10 bases from J, leaving 16 bases between. The CDR3 is 13 residues long. This CDR3 is CASRPLGGLEQFF. The CDR3 coding sequence is TGTGCCAGCAGACCTTTAGGAGGTTTAGAGCAGTTCTTC.

This clone was detected ten times or more. V gene TRBV4-1 combines with J gene TRBJ1-4; no firm D call. This CDR3 region has 16 residues. V was trimmed by 4 bases and J by 1 base, leaving 13 bases between them. Germline V gene lookup returns CDR1 MGHRA and CDR2 YSYEKL. CDR3 in amino acids: CASSLSPTETNEKLFF. DNA of the CDR3: TGCGCCAGCAGCCTGAGTCCCACAGAAACTAATGAAAAACTGTTTTTT.

In its sample, this clone was seen many times. This rearrangement joins TRBV20-1 to TRBJ2-7; 16 bases are shared with TRBD2. The trim removed 3 bases at V and 1 base at J, leaving 3 bases unmatched. The CDR3 has 16 amino acids. From germline, CDR1 is DFQATT and CDR2 SNEGSKA (reference sequence). The DNA of the CDR3 is TGCAGTGCTAGGGGGACTAGCGGGAGGGGTTCCTACGAGCAGTACTTC. Translated: CSARGTSGRGSYEQYF.

This chain joins TRBV30 and TRBJ1-3; no definite D call. Germline V lookup: CDR1 GTSNPN, CDR2 SVGIG (reference sequence). V lost 5 bases, J lost 0 bases, and 8 bases lay in between. The CDR3 is 13 amino acids. CDR3 sequence reads: CAWLQRSGNTIYF. In DNA form, the CDR3 reads TGTGCCTGGCTACAGCGCTCTGGAAACACCATATATTTT.

This clone came up many times. This rearrangement joins TRBV28 to TRBJ1-5; D is undetermined. In germline, CDR1 is MDHEN, CDR2 SYDVKM. The CDR3 is made up of 14 amino acids. V lost 6 bases and J 2 bases, leaving 11 bases between the germline ends. The CDR3 is CASSPSGGNQPQHF. In DNA form, the CDR3 reads TGTGCCAGCAGCCCTTCCGGGGGCAATCAGCCCCAGCATTTT.

This clone showed up just a few times. A clone one base away is much larger, so this may be a read error. This rearrangement joins TRBV12-5 to TRBJ2-5, with TRBD1 matching over 7 bases. Germline V gene lookup returns CDR1 LGHNT and CDR2 FRNRAP. This CDR3 is built from 13 residues. The CDR3 reads CASGPPFRGTPYF. As DNA, the CDR3 is TGTGCTAGTGGTCCCCCATTCAGGGGGACCCCGTACTTC.

This clone is medium-sized within its sample. The chain couples TRBV28 to TRBJ1-6, with 7 bases aligning to TRBD1. CDR3 length equals 15 residues. V shed 5 bases, J shed 7 bases, and the junction held 8 bases outside the gene matches. CDR1 MDHEN and CDR2 SYDVKM come from the germline V gene. CDR3 coding DNA: TGTGCCAGCAGTGCTCGGACAGGCCGGAATTCACCCCTCCACTTT. This gives the protein CASSARTGRNSPLHF.

The chain combines TRBV6-2 or TRBV6-3 with TRBJ1-1; maybe TRBD1 (6 bases). Germline V gives CDR1 MNHEY, CDR2 SVGEGT. The CDR3 loop spans 14 amino acids. V gave up 5 bases and J gave up 11 bases, with 21 bases separating them. The DNA for the CDR3 is TGTGCCAGCAGTGCTGGACCGGGACAAGGTACGGCTTTCTTT. This codes for CASSAGPGQGTAFF.

The CDR3 region has the DNA TGCGCCAGCAGCCAAGGGAGCCCTCCCTACGAGCAGTACTTC. It specifies CASSQGSPPYEQYF. V gene TRBV4-1 combines with J gene TRBJ2-7; D uncertain. The CDR3 has 14 residues. V was trimmed by 1 base and J by 2 bases, leaving 9 bases between them. Germline CDR1 is MGHRA and CDR2 is YSYEKL.

The gene calls are TRBV6-5 and TRBJ2-2; TRBD2 agrees at 8 bases. The CDR3 sequence is 15 residues long. Per germline, CDR1 MNHEY and CDR2 SVGAGI. The CDR3 bases are TGTTCGAGCAGGTATGTCGGGAGGGGGGCCGGGGAGCTGTTTTTT. Translating gives CSSRYVGRGAGELFF.

This clone was counted at least ten times. The rearrangement joins TRBV11-2 to TRBJ2-7, with 10 bases aligning to TRBD1. V lost 4 bases, J lost 6 bases, and 6 bases stayed unmatched. In germline, CDR1 is SGHAT, CDR2 FQNNGV. The CDR3 has 14 amino acids. CDR3 sequence reads: CASSSDRGFGEQYF. CDR3 DNA sequence: TGTGCCAGCAGCTCGGACAGGGGGTTCGGCGAGCAGTACTTC. The whole variable domain, filled in from reference TRBV11-2 and TRBJ2-7, reads EAGVAQSPRYKIIEKRQSVAFWCNPISGHATLYWYQQILGQGPKLLIQFQNNGVVDDSQLPKDRFSAERLKGVDSTLKIQPAKLEDSAVYLCASSSDRGFGEQYFGPGTRLTVT.

This clone was observed at least ten times. One end of the junction does not line up with germline, which may come from a read error. The rearrangement joins TRBV7-9 to TRBJ2-7; 7 nucleotides line up with TRBD1. The CDR3 length is 13 residues. The germline gives CDR1 SEHNR, CDR2 FQNEAQ (reference sequence). In nucleotides, the CDR3 is TGTACCAGCAGCCCCGGACAGGTCTACGAGCAGTACTTC. Protein sequence: CTSSPGQVYEQYF.

This clone was counted ten times or more. This rearrangement joins TRBV7-9 to TRBJ2-3, with unresolved D. The CDR3 spans 16 residues. Looked up from germline, CDR1 is SEHNR and CDR2 is FQNEAQ (reference sequence). V lost 3 bases to trimming and J lost 2 bases, with 15 bases between them. CDR3 in DNA: TGTGCCAGCAGCTTGAGTCTCCAGCTCTTCACAGATACGCAGTATTTT. As protein: CASSLSLQLFTDTQYF. Full variable domain (outside the CDR3, taken from reference TRBV7-9 and TRBJ2-3): DTGVSQNPRHKITKRGQNVTFRCDPISEHNRLYWYRQTLGQGPEFLTYFQNEAQLEKSRLLSDRFSAERPKGSFSTLEIQRTEQGDSAMYLCASSLSLQLFTDTQYFGPGTRLTVL.

This clone was counted at least ten times. This chain connects TRBV19 to TRBJ1-1; D may be TRBD1 (6 bases). The V gene's germline CDR1 is LNHDA and CDR2 SQIVND (reference sequence). The CDR3 loop spans 14 amino acids. V was cut by 1 base and J by 4 bases, with 10 bases left in between. The CDR3 spells CASSIGRGSTEAFF. The CDR3 DNA reads TGTGCCAGTAGTATAGGCAGGGGCAGCACTGAAGCTTTCTTT.

The chain couples TRBV7-2 to TRBJ2-2; 11 bases line up with TRBD2. Germline V gives CDR1 SGHTA, CDR2 FQGNSA. The J segment lost 3 bases and the V segment lost 8 bases, leaving 23 bases of the junction unmatched. The length of the CDR3 is 21 residues. The CDR3 is CASPKILPGLAVGWYTGELFF. In DNA, the CDR3 is TGTGCCAGCCCAAAAATACTACCGGGACTAGCGGTAGGGTGGTACACCGGGGAGCTGTTTTTT. Looking up the rest from reference TRBV7-2 and TRBJ2-2 gives the full variable domain: GAGVSQSPSNKVTEKGKDVELRCDPISGHTALYWYRQSLGQGLEFLIYFQGNSAPDKSGLPSDRFSAERTGGSVSTLTIQRTQQEDSAVYLCASPKILPGLAVGWYTGELFFGEGSRLTVL.

This clone has ten or more counts. The genes are TRBV6-1 and TRBJ2-3, with unresolved D. Germline V gene data show CDR1 as MNHNS and CDR2 as SASEGT. Between the trimmed V and J ends, which lost 7 bases and 0 bases, there was a span of 17 bases. This CDR3 contains 16 residues. Here the CDR3 DNA reads TGTGCCAGCACCGTTGGACCGTCTGAGAGCACAGATACGCAGTATTTT. This gives the protein CASTVGPSESTDTQYF.

Concerning this clone: As the CDR3 is not closed by the conserved phenylalanine or tryptophan, this likely results from a read error. The DNA is left out, because the CDR3 cannot be placed on it with certainty; the CDR3 is given as TCRdb lists it. V and J are TRBV19 and TRBJ2-5; the table gives TRBD2 as D, unverified against the DNA. Germline CDR1 reads LNHDA; CDR2 reads SQIVND (reference sequence). A total of 9 residues make up the CDR3, ends included. The CDR3 protein is CASSKALAG.

This clone has at least ten counts. Other DNA sequences from this sample encode an identical CDR3 as well. The chain carries TRBV24-1 and TRBJ2-1; D might be TRBD1 or TRBD2, each matching 5 bases. This CDR3 is 13 amino acids long. V lost 4 bases, J lost 5 bases, and 8 bases lay in between. The germline gives CDR1 KGHDR, CDR2 SFDVKD. The CDR3 nucleotides are TGTGCCACCAGTGACCCGGGACACAATGAGCAGTTCTTC. Translated, it gives CATSDPGHNEQFF.

The V call is TRBV5-4, the J call TRBJ2-3, with 8 bases fitting TRBD2. The CDR3 is 15 residues long. After removal of 3 bases from V and 1 base from J, the junction contained 4 bases not matched to a gene. CDR1 and CDR2 from the germline V gene are SGHNT and YYREEE (reference sequence). The CDR3 region has the DNA TGTGCCAGCAGCTCAGACGGGGGGGGCACAGATACGCAGTATTTT. It is translated as CASSSDGGGTDTQYF.

This clone was seen a handful of times. The chain has TRBV28 and TRBJ2-2, with D unclear. This CDR3 is built from 16 residues. V was cut by 1 base and J by 5 bases, with 14 bases left in between. Germline lookup yields CDR1 MDHEN and CDR2 SYDVKM. The CDR3 reads CASSLSRTASTGELFF. CDR3 nucleotides: TGTGCCAGCAGTTTATCTCGCACGGCGTCAACCGGGGAGCTGTTTTTT.

This clone appeared a few times. The junction shows a germline mismatch at one end, possibly a read error. J is TRBJ1-5 and V is TRBV6-4, with 7 bases aligning to TRBD1. Germline CDR1 reads MRHNA; CDR2 reads SNTAGT. The CDR3 has 16 residues. For the CDR3, the DNA is TGTGCCAGCACCGATAAGGACAGGTTTAGCAATCAGCCCAAGCATTTT. It is translated as CASTDKDRFSNQPKHF.

The chain carries TRBV6-1 and TRBJ1-6; D remains unclear. From germline, CDR1 is MNHNS and CDR2 SASEGT. Trimming took off 4 bases at V and 10 bases at J, with 8 bases between the two ends. This CDR3 has 12 residues. CDR3 sequence: CASSGGSSPLHF. CDR3 bases: TGTGCCAGCAGTGGAGGGAGCTCACCCCTCCACTTT.